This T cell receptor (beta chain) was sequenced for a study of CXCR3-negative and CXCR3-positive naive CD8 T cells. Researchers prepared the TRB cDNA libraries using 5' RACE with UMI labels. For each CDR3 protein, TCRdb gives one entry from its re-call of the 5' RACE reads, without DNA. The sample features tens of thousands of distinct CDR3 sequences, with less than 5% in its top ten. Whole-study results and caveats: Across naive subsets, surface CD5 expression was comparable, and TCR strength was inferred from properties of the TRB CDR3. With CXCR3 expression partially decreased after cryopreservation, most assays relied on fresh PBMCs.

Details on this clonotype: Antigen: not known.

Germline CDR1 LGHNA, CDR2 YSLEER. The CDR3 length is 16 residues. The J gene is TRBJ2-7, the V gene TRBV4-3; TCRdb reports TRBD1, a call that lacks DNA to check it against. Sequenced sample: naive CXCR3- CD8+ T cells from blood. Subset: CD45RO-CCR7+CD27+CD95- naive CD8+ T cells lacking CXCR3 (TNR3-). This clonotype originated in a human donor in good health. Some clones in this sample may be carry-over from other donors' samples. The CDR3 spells CASSQDLLGLSYEQYF.